The next 5 T cell receptor beta chains were all read from a single sample in a study of blood T cell repertoires in COVID-19. Assay used: immunoSEQ multiplex PCR; TCRdb lists only in-frame clones, some missing. The sample gives approximately 35,000 clones, around four fifths of which show up once; about a third is in the top ten. Sequencing was carried out using peripheral blood. All receptors come from an elderly man with acute or convalescent COVID-19.

CDR3 in amino acids: CSVGDGRGNYGYTF. In DNA, the CDR3 is TGCAGCGTGGGGGACGGCAGGGGGAACTATGGCTACACCTTC. The chain carries TRBV29-1 and TRBJ1-2, with 7 nucleotides matching TRBD1. Germline V gene sequence: CDR1 SQVTM, CDR2 ANQGSEA. V was pared by 6 bases and J by 2 bases, with 9 bases of the junction left unmatched. The CDR3 totals 14 residues.

This clone appeared a few times. The genes are TRBV19 and TRBJ2-1; 8 positions agree with TRBD1. CDR1 is LNHDA, CDR2 SQIVND, per germline (reference sequence). Unmatched junction bases numbered 16, after V lost 4 bases and J lost 8 bases. There are 17 residues in the CDR3. The CDR3 sequence: CASSTNGRAGGRDEQFF. In nucleotides, the CDR3 is TGTGCCAGTAGTACCAATGGGAGAGCAGGGGGCAGGGATGAGCAGTTCTTC.

The chain links TRBV11-2 to TRBJ1-6; D unclear. The CDR3 runs 16 residues. Germline values: CDR1 SGHAT, CDR2 FQNNGV. The V and J ends lost 5 bases and 4 bases respectively, with 15 bases between them. The CDR3 is CASSRDAGSYNSPLHF. Written as DNA, the CDR3 is TGTGCCAGCAGCCGCGACGCGGGCTCTTATAATTCACCCCTCCACTTT.

Only a few counts were recorded for this clone. The V call is TRBV19, the J call TRBJ1-4; tentative D call: TRBD1 (5 bases). Trimming stripped 5 bases from V and 5 bases from J, with 15 bases between. Germline V lookup: CDR1 LNHDA, CDR2 SQIVND (reference sequence). The CDR3 totals 15 residues. The CDR3 coding sequence is TGTGCCAGTAGTCAGAGTCGGGGGTCGAATGAAAAACTGTTTTTT. Amino acid sequence: CASSQSRGSNEKLFF.

The CDR3 is CATSRDRYNSPLHF. For the CDR3, the DNA is TGTGCCACCAGCAGAGACAGGTATAATTCACCCCTCCACTTT. V and J are TRBV15 and TRBJ1-6; D remains unclear. The CDR3 extends over 14 amino acids. V was cut by 0 bases and J by 4 bases, with 4 bases left in between. Per the germline V gene, CDR1 is LNHNV and CDR2 is YYDKDF (reference sequence).